This TCR beta chain was captured in a study of blood T cell repertoires in COVID-19. Whole-study context: Material from acute and convalescent COVID-19 was sourced from the United States, Italy and Spain. T cells, B-cell-depleted T cells, or PBMCs provided the cDNA or gDNA that served as material.

Per the authors' pipeline: Reference gene primer amplification gave nucleated cell count estimates. Using immunoSEQ multiplex PCR, the repertoire was profiled, and TCRdb retains in-frame clones only, with some absent. Clonal size and the V and J genes are those of that table, whereas D and trimming came from the DNA. The table has around 29,000 clones, approximately 85% seen once; the top ten hold approximately 16%. Trimming pared 11 bases from V and 1 base from J, leaving 20 bases between. From germline, CDR1 is SNHLY and CDR2 FYNNEI. The CDR3 runs to 15 residues. The sequencing input was peripheral blood. The TCR comes from a woman aged 55-70 years with active COVID-19. This chain joins TRBV2 and TRBJ1-1; the D gene is possibly TRBD1 (5 bases). CDR3 loop: CAARVSFVPNTEAFF. CDR3 bases: TGTGCCGCCAGGGTATCATTCGTCCCGAACACTGAAGCTTTCTTT.